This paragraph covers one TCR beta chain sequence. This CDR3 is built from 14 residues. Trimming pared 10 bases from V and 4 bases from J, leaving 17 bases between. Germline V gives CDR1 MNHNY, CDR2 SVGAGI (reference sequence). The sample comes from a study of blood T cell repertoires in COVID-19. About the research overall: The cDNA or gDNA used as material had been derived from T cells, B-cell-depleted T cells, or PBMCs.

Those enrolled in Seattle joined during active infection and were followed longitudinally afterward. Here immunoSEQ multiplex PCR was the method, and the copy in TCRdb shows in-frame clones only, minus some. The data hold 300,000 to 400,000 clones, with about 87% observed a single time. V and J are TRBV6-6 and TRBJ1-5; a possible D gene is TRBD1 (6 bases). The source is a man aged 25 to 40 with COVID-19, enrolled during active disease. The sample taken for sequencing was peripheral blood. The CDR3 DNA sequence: TGTGCCATCAATTCACAGGGAGCAAATCAGCCCCAGCATTTT. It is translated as CAINSQGANQPQHF.